The rows below give T cell receptor beta chains drawn from one sample of a study of cytomegalovirus exposure and HLA in healthy donors. Assay: immunoSEQ multiplex PCR; the TCRdb copy retains only in-frame clones and omits some. The sample lists around 130,000 clones; around 74% were seen once. The source material was PBMCs. The receptor source for this set is a man aged 40-49 years in good health and CMV-seropositive. Each CDR3 is given with its conserved first and last residue. D genes are given only for firm matches. Not all rows give a size; the values are once, few, many and, for expanded clones, a class.

J gene: TRBJ2-3
D gene: .
clone size: .
V gene: TRBV5-4
CDR3 DNA: TGTGCCAGCAGCTTGGATCAGGGAAACACAGATACGCAGTATTTT
CDR3 protein: CASSLDQGNTDTQYF

J gene: TRBJ2-7
D gene: TRBD1
clone size: .
V gene: TRBV28
CDR3 DNA: TGTGCCAGCAGTTTAATAGGGGACAGGGACTACGAGCAGTACTTC
CDR3 protein: CASSLIGDRDYEQYF

J gene: TRBJ2-7
D gene: TRBD1
clone size: .
V gene: TRBV10-3
CDR3 DNA: TGTGCCATCAGTGAGGTTCCAGGGGGTCCGTACGAGCAGTACTTC
CDR3 protein: CAISEVPGGPYEQYF

J gene: TRBJ1-5
D gene: TRBD1
clone size: .
V gene: TRBV27
CDR3 DNA: TGTGCCACACGAAAGGACAGGGCGGGTCAGCCCCAGCATTTT
CDR3 protein: CATRKDRAGQPQHF

J gene: TRBJ2-3
D gene: .
clone size: .
V gene: TRBV14
CDR3 DNA: TGTGCCAGCAGCCAAGATAGGTCGGGAGCCACAGATACGCAGTATTTT
CDR3 protein: CASSQDRSGATDTQYF

J gene: TRBJ1-1
D gene: TRBD1
clone size: .
V gene: TRBV28
CDR3 DNA: TGTGCCAGCAGTTTTACAGGGGAGAACACTGAAGCTTTCTTT
CDR3 protein: CASSFTGENTEAFF

J gene: TRBJ2-5
D gene: .
clone size: .
V gene: TRBV19
CDR3 DNA: TGTGCCAGTAGTATACCGGGAGCGGGTCAAGAGACCCAGTACTTC
CDR3 protein: CASSIPGAGQETQYF

J gene: TRBJ1-4
D gene: TRBD1
clone size: .
V gene: TRBV30
CDR3 DNA: TGTGCCTGGAGTGCCGCTCGGACAGGGTGGGTTGAAAAACTGTTTTTT
CDR3 protein: CAWSAARTGWVEKLFF

J gene: TRBJ2-3
D gene: .
clone size: .
V gene: TRBV11-2
CDR3 DNA: TGTGCCAGCAGCTTATCGACAGCCCATGGGGATACGCAGTATTTT
CDR3 protein: CASSLSTAHGDTQYF

J gene: TRBJ2-3
D gene: TRBD2
clone size: .
V gene: TRBV28
CDR3 DNA: TGTGCCAGCAGTGCACCGGGACTAGCGGGAGATGGCACAGATACGCAGTATTTT
CDR3 protein: CASSAPGLAGDGTDTQYF

J gene: TRBJ2-7
D gene: .
clone size: .
V gene: TRBV2
CDR3 DNA: TGTGCCAGCAGGCGAGGACTCCTAACCTACGAGCAGTACTTC
CDR3 protein: CASRRGLLTYEQYF

J gene: TRBJ2-5
D gene: TRBD1
clone size: .
V gene: TRBV23-1
CDR3 DNA: TGCGCCAGCAGTCAATCTTTAAATGGAACGCCGGACAGGCCGCGGGAAGAGACCCAGTACTTC
CDR3 protein: CASSQSLNGTPDRPREETQYF

J gene: TRBJ2-3
D gene: TRBD1
clone size: .
V gene: TRBV19
CDR3 DNA: TGTGCCAGTAAGGCAACAGGGGCAAGAGATACGCAGTATTTT
CDR3 protein: CASKATGARDTQYF

J gene: TRBJ2-2
D gene: TRBD1
clone size: .
V gene: TRBV5-4
CDR3 DNA: TGTGCCAGCAGCTTGGACAGGGGGACCGGGGAGCTGTTTTTT
CDR3 protein: CASSLDRGTGELFF

J gene: TRBJ2-5
D gene: TRBD1
clone size: .
V gene: TRBV10-3
CDR3 DNA: TGTGCCATCAGTGAGTCGGACTTAGGGGACAGGTCGTACCAAGAGACCCAGTACTTC
CDR3 protein: CAISESDLGDRSYQETQYF

J gene: TRBJ1-1
D gene: .
clone size: few
V gene: TRBV28
CDR3 DNA: TGTGCCAGCAGTTTATTAGGGCCAGGACATGAAGCTTTCTTT
CDR3 protein: CASSLLGPGHEAFF

J gene: TRBJ2-4
D gene: .
clone size: .
V gene: TRBV9
CDR3 DNA: TGTGCCAGCAGCGACCGGGGGGCGAGAGACATTCAGTACTTC
CDR3 protein: CASSDRGARDIQYF

J gene: TRBJ2-3
D gene: TRBD1
clone size: .
V gene: TRBV5-5
CDR3 DNA: TGTGCCAGCAGCGTAGGGACAGGACGCACAGATACGCAGTATTTT
CDR3 protein: CASSVGTGRTDTQYF

J gene: TRBJ2-7
D gene: TRBD2
clone size: .
V gene: TRBV11-2
CDR3 DNA: TGTGCCAGCAGCTTACCCCTGGTAGCGGGAGGATACGAGCAGTACTTC
CDR3 protein: CASSLPLVAGGYEQYF

J gene: TRBJ1-2
D gene: .
clone size: .
V gene: TRBV27
CDR3 DNA: TGTGCCAGCAGTTTAGTTTCGCAGGGAACCTATGGCTACACCTTC
CDR3 protein: CASSLVSQGTYGYTF

J gene: TRBJ2-7
D gene: TRBD1
clone size: once
V gene: TRBV10-3
CDR3 DNA: TGTGCCATCGGATTCGGGACAGGGATGTACGAGCAGTACTTC
CDR3 protein: CAIGFGTGMYEQYF

J gene: TRBJ2-2
D gene: TRBD2
clone size: few
V gene: TRBV10-3
CDR3 DNA: TGTGCCATCAGTGGGGCGGGAGGTAGAAACACCGGGGAGCTGTTTTTT
CDR3 protein: CAISGAGGRNTGELFF

J gene: TRBJ1-1
D gene: .
clone size: .
V gene: TRBV9
CDR3 DNA: TGTGCCAGCAGCGTACGGGTGAACACTGAAGCTTTCTTT
CDR3 protein: CASSVRVNTEAFF

J gene: TRBJ1-2
D gene: .
clone size: .
V gene: TRBV28
CDR3 DNA: TGTGCCAGCAGTTTAGCTTCAGATGGGGCAGGGGGCTACACCTTC
CDR3 protein: CASSLASDGAGGYTF

J gene: TRBJ1-2
D gene: .
clone size: .
V gene: TRBV15
CDR3 DNA: TGTGCCACCAGCAGAGGAGGTTCAGGGGACTATGGCTACACCTTC
CDR3 protein: CATSRGGSGDYGYTF

J gene: TRBJ1-5
D gene: .
clone size: .
V gene: TRBV18
CDR3 DNA: TGTGCCAGCTCACCGGGGTCCCCGGGGGGCGACCAGCCCCAGCATTTT
CDR3 protein: CASSPGSPGGDQPQHF

J gene: TRBJ1-1
D gene: .
clone size: once
V gene: TRBV10-1
CDR3 DNA: TGCGCCAGCAGTGAGATGCGGGGGGGCACTGAAGCTTTCTTT
CDR3 protein: CASSEMRGGTEAFF

J gene: TRBJ2-5
D gene: TRBD2
clone size: .
V gene: TRBV5-1
CDR3 DNA: TGCGCCAGCAGCATAAACCCGGGACTAGTTCAAGAGACCCAGTACTTC
CDR3 protein: CASSINPGLVQETQYF

J gene: TRBJ2-6
D gene: .
clone size: .
V gene: TRBV7-2
CDR3 DNA: TGTGCCAGCACCCCTCCGAGGGGAGGTTCCCAGTCTGGGGCCAACGTCCTGACTTTC
CDR3 protein: CASTPPRGGSQSGANVLTF

J gene: TRBJ2-7
D gene: .
clone size: .
V gene: TRBV11-2
CDR3 DNA: TGTGCCAGCAGCTTAGATGGGGGGTTGAGTCACGAGCAGTACTTC
CDR3 protein: CASSLDGGLSHEQYF

J gene: TRBJ1-5
D gene: .
clone size: .
V gene: TRBV7-8
CDR3 DNA: TGTGCCAGCAGCCAAGGATCCAGGACAAGCAATCAGCCCCAGCATTTT
CDR3 protein: CASSQGSRTSNQPQHF

J gene: TRBJ2-1
D gene: TRBD2
clone size: .
V gene: TRBV9
CDR3 DNA: TGTGCCAGCAGCGTACTAGCGGGATATGAGCAGTTCTTC
CDR3 protein: CASSVLAGYEQFF

J gene: TRBJ2-3
D gene: .
clone size: .
V gene: TRBV10-3
CDR3 DNA: TGTGCCATCAGTGAGTCGGCGGGGCGATCCACAGATACGCAGTATTTT
CDR3 protein: CAISESAGRSTDTQYF

J gene: TRBJ2-7
D gene: .
clone size: .
V gene: TRBV2
CDR3 DNA: TGTGCCAGCAAGACAACAGGAGGGGCTCCCTACGAGCAGTACTTC
CDR3 protein: CASKTTGGAPYEQYF

J gene: TRBJ2-3
D gene: .
clone size: .
V gene: TRBV5-1
CDR3 DNA: TGCGCCAGCAGCCCGTTTAACAGCCTTAGCACAGATACGCAGTATTTT
CDR3 protein: CASSPFNSLSTDTQYF

J gene: TRBJ2-7
D gene: .
clone size: .
V gene: TRBV25-1
CDR3 DNA: TGTGCCAGCAGTGCGGCAGGGATGGACGAGCAGTACTTC
CDR3 protein: CASSAAGMDEQYF

J gene: TRBJ1-5
D gene: .
clone size: .
V gene: TRBV5-6
CDR3 DNA: TGTGCCAGCAGCTTGATGGGCCGCGGACGGGAGAGTCAGCCCCAGCATTTT
CDR3 protein: CASSLMGRGRESQPQHF

J gene: TRBJ2-7
D gene: TRBD1
clone size: once
V gene: TRBV10-3
CDR3 DNA: TGTGCCATCAGCTTTCAGGGGACAGGCTCCTACGAGCAGTACTTC
CDR3 protein: CAISFQGTGSYEQYF

J gene: TRBJ2-3
D gene: .
clone size: .
V gene: TRBV10-2
CDR3 DNA: TGCGCCAGCAGGATTTCAGGGGCACCCACAGATACGCAGTATTTT
CDR3 protein: CASRISGAPTDTQYF

J gene: TRBJ2-3
D gene: TRBD2
clone size: .
V gene: TRBV11-2
CDR3 DNA: TGTGCCAGCAGCTTAGAGGGACTAGCGGGCACAGATACGCAGTATTTT
CDR3 protein: CASSLEGLAGTDTQYF

J gene: TRBJ1-2
D gene: TRBD1
clone size: .
V gene: TRBV5-4
CDR3 DNA: TGTGCCAGCAGCCTGACCGGGACAGGGGACTATGGCTACACCTTC
CDR3 protein: CASSLTGTGDYGYTF

J gene: TRBJ2-1
D gene: .
clone size: .
V gene: TRBV7-8
CDR3 DNA: TGTGCCAGCAGCTTAGTGGGAGTTTCCCCCTACAATGAGCAGTTCTTC
CDR3 protein: CASSLVGVSPYNEQFF

J gene: TRBJ1-2
D gene: TRBD1
clone size: .
V gene: TRBV5-4
CDR3 DNA: TGTGCCAGCAGCGCGGACAGGGTAGAAGAGATTTATGGCTACACCTTC
CDR3 protein: CASSADRVEEIYGYTF

J gene: TRBJ1-2
D gene: TRBD1
clone size: .
V gene: TRBV19
CDR3 DNA: TGTGCCAGTAGTCCGACCGGGACAGGGCAGGTCTATGGCTACACCTTC
CDR3 protein: CASSPTGTGQVYGYTF

J gene: TRBJ1-1
D gene: .
clone size: .
V gene: TRBV6-5
CDR3 DNA: TGTGCCAGCAGTTACTCGAATATGGGGAGACACACTGAAGCTTTCTTT
CDR3 protein: CASSYSNMGRHTEAFF

J gene: TRBJ1-4
D gene: .
clone size: .
V gene: TRBV5-4
CDR3 DNA: TGTGCCAGCAGCAGGAGACTCAACGGAGAAAAACTGTTTTTT
CDR3 protein: CASSRRLNGEKLFF

J gene: TRBJ1-6
D gene: TRBD1
clone size: .
V gene: TRBV6-6
CDR3 DNA: TGTGCCAGCAGAAGCGGACAGGGGGAGAGTTCACCCCTCCACTTT
CDR3 protein: CASRSGQGESSPLHF

J gene: TRBJ1-5
D gene: TRBD1
clone size: .
V gene: TRBV18
CDR3 DNA: TGTGCCAGCTCACCGGCCGGGACAGTGAGCAATCAGCCCCAGCATTTT
CDR3 protein: CASSPAGTVSNQPQHF

J gene: TRBJ1-2
D gene: TRBD1
clone size: .
V gene: TRBV10-3
CDR3 DNA: TGTGCCATCAGTGGGGGACAGGGGAACTATGGCTACACCTTC
CDR3 protein: CAISGGQGNYGYTF

J gene: TRBJ1-2
D gene: .
clone size: .
V gene: TRBV5-1
CDR3 DNA: TGCGCCAGCACCGGAGGCAGCGCCTATGGCTACACCTTC
CDR3 protein: CASTGGSAYGYTF

J gene: TRBJ1-2
D gene: .
clone size: few
V gene: TRBV9
CDR3 DNA: TGTGCCAGCAGCGTAGTTCCGTCCTACTATGGCTACACCTTC
CDR3 protein: CASSVVPSYYGYTF

J gene: TRBJ2-5
D gene: .
clone size: once
V gene: TRBV18
CDR3 DNA: TGTGCCAGCTCACATGTCACCGGGGTGGAGACCCAGTACTTC
CDR3 protein: CASSHVTGVETQYF

J gene: TRBJ1-2
D gene: .
clone size: .
V gene: TRBV19
CDR3 DNA: TGTGCCAGTAGTATTGCCAACAGGGACTATGGCTACACCTTC
CDR3 protein: CASSIANRDYGYTF